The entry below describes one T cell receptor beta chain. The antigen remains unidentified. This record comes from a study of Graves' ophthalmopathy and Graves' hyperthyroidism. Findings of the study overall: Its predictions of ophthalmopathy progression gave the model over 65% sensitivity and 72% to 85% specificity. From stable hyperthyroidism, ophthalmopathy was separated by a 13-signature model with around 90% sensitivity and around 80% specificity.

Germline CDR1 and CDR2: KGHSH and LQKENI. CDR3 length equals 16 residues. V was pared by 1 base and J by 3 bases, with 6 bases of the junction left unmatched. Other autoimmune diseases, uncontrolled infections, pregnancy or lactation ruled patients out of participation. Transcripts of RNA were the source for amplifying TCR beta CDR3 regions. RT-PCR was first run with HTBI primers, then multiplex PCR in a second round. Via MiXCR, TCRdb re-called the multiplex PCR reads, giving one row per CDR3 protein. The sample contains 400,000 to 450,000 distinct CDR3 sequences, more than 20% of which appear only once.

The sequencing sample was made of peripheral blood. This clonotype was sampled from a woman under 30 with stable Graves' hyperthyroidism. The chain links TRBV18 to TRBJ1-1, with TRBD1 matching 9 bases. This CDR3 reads CASSPRITGGDTEAFF. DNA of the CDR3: TGTGCCAGCTCACCACGCATAACAGGGGGCGACACTGAAGCTTTCTTT.